This T cell receptor beta chain was found in a study of T cell repertoires in cytomegalovirus infection. On the study more broadly: Public TCR beta signatures provided an indication of both CMV infection and a matching HLA type.

Broader study findings: Adding up the frequency of public TCR beta families identified people who carried CMV plus the relevant HLA. Clonotype analysis showed dominance of the ex vivo response by HLA-C-restricted CMV-specific TCR beta clonotypes.

The germline CDR1 and CDR2 sequences are SGHTA and FQGNSA. The CDR3 is made up of 17 amino acids. V lost 5 bases and J 5 bases, leaving 22 bases between the germline ends. TCRdb reprocessed the reads via MiXCR and lists one record per CDR3 protein. The table includes 150,000 to 200,000 distinct CDR3 sequences, approximately 14% detected once. The sample holds many counts of this clonotype. What it recognizes is unknown. Sequenced material: PBMCs. V is TRBV7-2 and J is TRBJ1-5; D not resolved. This TCR was sampled from a human donor in good health (CMV status not recorded). Some clones in this sample may be carry-over from other donors' samples. CDR3 sequence: CASSRRATGPSDQPQHF. The CDR3 region has the DNA TGTGCCAGCAGCCGACGGGCTACCGGGCCCTCTGATCAGCCCCAGCATTTT.